These T cell receptor beta chains were read from a single sample in a study of cytomegalovirus exposure and HLA in healthy donors. TCRdb keeps only in-frame clones here, not all; method: immunoSEQ multiplex PCR. The sample holds 150,000 to 200,000 clones, about four fifths seen once. Sample: PBMCs. The receptors here all came from a woman aged 50 to 60 in good health and CMV-seronegative. Each CDR3 is given with its conserved first and last residue. The order of the fields is clone size, V gene, J gene, D gene, CDR3 DNA, CDR3 protein. The D gene is left open where the match is weak. For some rows the clone size is stated as once, few or many, or as a class when expanded; others skip it.

clone_size: .
v_call: TRBV6-5
j_call: TRBJ1-1
d_call: .
cdr3_nt: TGTGCCAGCAGTTACATGGGGGCGTGGGACACTGAAGCTTTCTTT
cdr3_aa: CASSYMGAWDTEAFF

clone_size: .
v_call: TRBV18
j_call: TRBJ1-1
d_call: .
cdr3_nt: TGTGCCAGCTCTGCAGCTGAAGCTTTCTTT
cdr3_aa: CASSAAEAFF

clone_size: .
v_call: TRBV27
j_call: TRBJ2-7
d_call: .
cdr3_nt: TGTGCCAGCAGTCCAGGGTGGTGCGAGCAGTACTTC
cdr3_aa: CASSPGWCEQYF

clone_size: .
v_call: TRBV7-9
j_call: TRBJ2-1
d_call: .
cdr3_nt: TGTGCCAGCAGCTTAGGGACAGCACTCGATGAGCAGTTCTTC
cdr3_aa: CASSLGTALDEQFF

clone_size: .
v_call: TRBV4-3
j_call: TRBJ2-7
d_call: .
cdr3_nt: TGCGCCAGCAGCCATAACAGATACTCCTACGAGCAGTACTTC
cdr3_aa: CASSHNRYSYEQYF

clone_size: .
v_call: TRBV28
j_call: TRBJ2-7
d_call: .
cdr3_nt: TGTGCCAGCAGTAAGACTGGACAGCCTCGCGAGCAGTACTTC
cdr3_aa: CASSKTGQPREQYF

clone_size: .
v_call: TRBV27
j_call: TRBJ1-2
d_call: TRBD1
cdr3_nt: TGTGCCAGCAGTTCCGGACAGGGGGCTGATGGCTACACCTTC
cdr3_aa: CASSSGQGADGYTF

clone_size: .
v_call: TRBV4-3
j_call: TRBJ1-2
d_call: TRBD1
cdr3_nt: TGCGCCAGCAGCCAAGGGCCCCAGGGGGCAGGCGGCTACACCTTC
cdr3_aa: CASSQGPQGAGGYTF

clone_size: .
v_call: TRBV19
j_call: TRBJ1-1
d_call: TRBD1
cdr3_nt: TGTGCCAGTAGCCCGGACAGGGGGACTGAAGCTTTCTTT
cdr3_aa: CASSPDRGTEAFF

clone_size: once
v_call: TRBV5-1
j_call: TRBJ2-7
d_call: TRBD2
cdr3_nt: TGCGCCAGCAAACTAGCGGGGGACTCCTCCTACGAGCAGTACTTC
cdr3_aa: CASKLAGDSSYEQYF

clone_size: .
v_call: TRBV6-5
j_call: TRBJ1-1
d_call: .
cdr3_nt: TGTGCCAGCAGATCCACAGGGATACCAGCTGAAGCTTTCTTT
cdr3_aa: CASRSTGIPAEAFF

clone_size: .
v_call: TRBV11-2
j_call: TRBJ1-1
d_call: TRBD1
cdr3_nt: TGTGCCAGCAGCTCAACGGGACAGTTGGACACTGAAGCTTTCTTT
cdr3_aa: CASSSTGQLDTEAFF

clone_size: .
v_call: TRBV27
j_call: TRBJ2-3
d_call: TRBD2
cdr3_nt: TGTGCCAGCAGTTTCCGGACTAGCGGTAGCACAGATACGCAGTATTTT
cdr3_aa: CASSFRTSGSTDTQYF

clone_size: .
v_call: TRBV6-5
j_call: TRBJ1-5
d_call: TRBD1
cdr3_nt: TGTGCCAGCAGTCGACAGGGGTGGAGTCAGCCCCAGCATTTT
cdr3_aa: CASSRQGWSQPQHF

clone_size: .
v_call: TRBV6-5
j_call: TRBJ2-7
d_call: .
cdr3_nt: TGTGCCAGCAGTTACTTTAAGGTCGCAGGGAACGAGCAGTACTTC
cdr3_aa: CASSYFKVAGNEQYF

clone_size: .
v_call: TRBV4-3
j_call: TRBJ2-3
d_call: TRBD2
cdr3_nt: TGCGCCAGCAGCCAAGATAGCACTAGCGGGCCAGATACGCAGTATTTT
cdr3_aa: CASSQDSTSGPDTQYF

clone_size: few
v_call: TRBV7-2
j_call: TRBJ1-1
d_call: TRBD1
cdr3_nt: TGTGCCAGCAGACGGACAGGGGGAGCTGAAGCTTTCTTT
cdr3_aa: CASRRTGGAEAFF

clone_size: .
v_call: TRBV5-3
j_call: TRBJ1-5
d_call: .
cdr3_nt: TGTGCCAGAAGCGGCCGGGACATAGGCCAGCCCCAGCATTTT
cdr3_aa: CARSGRDIGQPQHF

clone_size: .
v_call: TRBV6-5
j_call: TRBJ2-7
d_call: TRBD1
cdr3_nt: TGTGCCAGCAGGAGACAGGGGGGTTCCTACGAGCAGTACTTC
cdr3_aa: CASRRQGGSYEQYF

clone_size: once
v_call: TRBV11-1
j_call: TRBJ2-7
d_call: .
cdr3_nt: TGTGCCAGCAGCCCAAGTTCGAGGGCCTACGAGCAGTACTTC
cdr3_aa: CASSPSSRAYEQYF

clone_size: .
v_call: TRBV7-9
j_call: TRBJ1-4
d_call: TRBD1
cdr3_nt: TGTGCCAGCAGCCGGGACAGGGGAAATGAAAAACTGTTTTTT
cdr3_aa: CASSRDRGNEKLFF

clone_size: .
v_call: TRBV15
j_call: TRBJ1-1
d_call: TRBD1
cdr3_nt: TGTGCCACCAGCCCCGACAGGGGATCGGGCACTGAAGCTTTCTTT
cdr3_aa: CATSPDRGSGTEAFF

clone_size: few
v_call: TRBV27
j_call: TRBJ1-4
d_call: .
cdr3_nt: TGTGCCAGCAGTTTCAGGGGTATGGAAAAACTGTTTTTT
cdr3_aa: CASSFRGMEKLFF

clone_size: .
v_call: TRBV5-1
j_call: TRBJ2-3
d_call: .
cdr3_nt: TGCGCCACCTCAGCCCGACTGTACACAGATACGCAGTATTTT
cdr3_aa: CATSARLYTDTQYF

clone_size: .
v_call: TRBV19
j_call: TRBJ2-5
d_call: TRBD1
cdr3_nt: TGTGCCAGTAGCGCCTCACAGGGGGCGCAGGCAAAGACCCAGTACTTC
cdr3_aa: CASSASQGAQAKTQYF

clone_size: .
v_call: TRBV7-2
j_call: TRBJ1-1
d_call: .
cdr3_nt: TGTGCCAGCAGCTCCCAGGCGAACACTGAAGCTTTCTTT
cdr3_aa: CASSSQANTEAFF

clone_size: .
v_call: TRBV5-1
j_call: TRBJ2-5
d_call: .
cdr3_nt: TGCGCCAGCAGCTTACAGGTCCAAGAGACCCAGTACTTC
cdr3_aa: CASSLQVQETQYF

clone_size: .
v_call: TRBV6-1
j_call: TRBJ2-3
d_call: TRBD2
cdr3_nt: TGTGCCAGCAGTCTAGCGGGGTTCACAGATACGCAGTATTTT
cdr3_aa: CASSLAGFTDTQYF

clone_size: .
v_call: TRBV6-5
j_call: TRBJ2-7
d_call: TRBD2
cdr3_nt: TGTGCCAGCAAGCTAGCGGGCTCCTCCGAGCAGTACTTC
cdr3_aa: CASKLAGSSEQYF

clone_size: .
v_call: TRBV25-1
j_call: TRBJ1-1
d_call: .
cdr3_nt: TGTGCCAGCAGTGATCTCAACACTGAAGCTTTCTTT
cdr3_aa: CASSDLNTEAFF

clone_size: .
v_call: TRBV2
j_call: TRBJ1-4
d_call: .
cdr3_nt: TGTGCCAGCAGGCACCAGGGAGGCGCGATAAGTGAAAAACTGTTTTTT
cdr3_aa: CASRHQGGAISEKLFF

clone_size: .
v_call: TRBV4-3
j_call: TRBJ1-5
d_call: TRBD1
cdr3_nt: TGCGCCAGCAGCCAAGAACAGGGGGTTAGGCAGCCCCAGCATTTT
cdr3_aa: CASSQEQGVRQPQHF

clone_size: .
v_call: TRBV11-1
j_call: TRBJ1-2
d_call: .
cdr3_nt: TGTGCCAGCAGCTCGATCCGTAGGGGTGGCTACACCTTC
cdr3_aa: CASSSIRRGGYTF

clone_size: .
v_call: TRBV6-4
j_call: TRBJ1-5
d_call: .
cdr3_nt: TGTGCCAGCAGCCAATCGGGGGACCCCAATCAGCCCCAGCATTTT
cdr3_aa: CASSQSGDPNQPQHF

clone_size: once
v_call: TRBV5-1
j_call: TRBJ1-1
d_call: TRBD1
cdr3_nt: TGCGCCAGCAGCTTACAGGGGCGGACTGAAGCTTTCTTT
cdr3_aa: CASSLQGRTEAFF

clone_size: .
v_call: TRBV15
j_call: TRBJ2-5
d_call: .
cdr3_nt: TGTGCCACCAGTACGGCCACCCCAGGGGACCAGTACTTC
cdr3_aa: CATSTATPGDQYF

clone_size: .
v_call: TRBV2
j_call: TRBJ1-2
d_call: TRBD1
cdr3_nt: TGTGCCAGCAGGGAGAGACAGGGGGCGCGAAGGGGCTACACCTTC
cdr3_aa: CASRERQGARRGYTF

clone_size: .
v_call: TRBV2
j_call: TRBJ2-1
d_call: .
cdr3_nt: TGTGCCAGCGTAGTACAGGGTTTCAATGAGCAGTTCTTC
cdr3_aa: CASVVQGFNEQFF

clone_size: .
v_call: TRBV9
j_call: TRBJ2-5
d_call: TRBD2
cdr3_nt: TGTGCCAGCAGCCAAGGCGGGGGGACCCAAGAGACCCAGTACTTC
cdr3_aa: CASSQGGGTQETQYF

clone_size: .
v_call: TRBV5-1
j_call: TRBJ1-2
d_call: .
cdr3_nt: TGCGCCAGCAGCCCGATACAGAGCAACTATGGCTACACCTTC
cdr3_aa: CASSPIQSNYGYTF

clone_size: once
v_call: TRBV18
j_call: TRBJ2-5
d_call: .
cdr3_nt: TGTGCCAGCTCACCACCCCCCGGTGAGACCCAGTACTTC
cdr3_aa: CASSPPPGETQYF

clone_size: once
v_call: TRBV4-3
j_call: TRBJ2-7
d_call: TRBD2
cdr3_nt: TGCGCCAGCAGCCAAGATAGCGGGGGAGGCTACGAGCAGTACTTC
cdr3_aa: CASSQDSGGGYEQYF

clone_size: .
v_call: TRBV5-6
j_call: TRBJ1-2
d_call: .
cdr3_nt: TGTGCCAGCAGCGAAGGTAGCAGGGATTACTATGGCTACACCTTC
cdr3_aa: CASSEGSRDYYGYTF

clone_size: .
v_call: TRBV7-9
j_call: TRBJ1-1
d_call: TRBD1
cdr3_nt: TGTGCCAGCAGCTCTTCGACAGGGTGGTACACTGAAGCTTTCTTT
cdr3_aa: CASSSSTGWYTEAFF

clone_size: few
v_call: TRBV6-1
j_call: TRBJ1-2
d_call: .
cdr3_nt: TGTGCCAGCAGTGAAACCGGGGTAGGGGGCTACACCTTC
cdr3_aa: CASSETGVGGYTF

clone_size: .
v_call: TRBV7-9
j_call: TRBJ2-7
d_call: TRBD1
cdr3_nt: TGTGCCAGCAGCTTTTTACCTTGGACAGGGGACTACGAGCAGTACTTC
cdr3_aa: CASSFLPWTGDYEQYF

clone_size: .
v_call: TRBV7-9
j_call: TRBJ2-7
d_call: .
cdr3_nt: TGTGCCAGCAGCTTAGACAGCGAGCAGTACTTC
cdr3_aa: CASSLDSEQYF

clone_size: .
v_call: TRBV5-1
j_call: TRBJ2-3
d_call: TRBD2
cdr3_nt: TGCGCCAGCAGCTCTGGACTAGCTAGTATCACAGATACGCAGTATTTT
cdr3_aa: CASSSGLASITDTQYF